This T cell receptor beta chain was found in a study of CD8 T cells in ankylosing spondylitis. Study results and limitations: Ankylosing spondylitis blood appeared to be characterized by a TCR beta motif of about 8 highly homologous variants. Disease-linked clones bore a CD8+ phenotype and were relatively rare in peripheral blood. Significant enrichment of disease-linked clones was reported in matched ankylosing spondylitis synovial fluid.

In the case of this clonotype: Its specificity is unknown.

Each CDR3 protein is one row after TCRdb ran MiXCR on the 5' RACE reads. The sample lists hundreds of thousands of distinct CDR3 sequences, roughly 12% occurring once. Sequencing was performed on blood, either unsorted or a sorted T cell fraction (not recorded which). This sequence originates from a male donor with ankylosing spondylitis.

The CDR3 loop is CSARFTPPNNEQFF. The CDR3 DNA sequence: TGCAGTGCTAGATTTACACCGCCGAACAATGAGCAGTTCTTC. This chain links TRBV20-1 with TRBJ2-1; D unclear. In germline, CDR1 is DFQATT, CDR2 SNEGSKA (reference sequence). The CDR3 sequence is 14 residues long. V dropped 2 bases and J dropped 5 bases, with 13 bases sitting between them.